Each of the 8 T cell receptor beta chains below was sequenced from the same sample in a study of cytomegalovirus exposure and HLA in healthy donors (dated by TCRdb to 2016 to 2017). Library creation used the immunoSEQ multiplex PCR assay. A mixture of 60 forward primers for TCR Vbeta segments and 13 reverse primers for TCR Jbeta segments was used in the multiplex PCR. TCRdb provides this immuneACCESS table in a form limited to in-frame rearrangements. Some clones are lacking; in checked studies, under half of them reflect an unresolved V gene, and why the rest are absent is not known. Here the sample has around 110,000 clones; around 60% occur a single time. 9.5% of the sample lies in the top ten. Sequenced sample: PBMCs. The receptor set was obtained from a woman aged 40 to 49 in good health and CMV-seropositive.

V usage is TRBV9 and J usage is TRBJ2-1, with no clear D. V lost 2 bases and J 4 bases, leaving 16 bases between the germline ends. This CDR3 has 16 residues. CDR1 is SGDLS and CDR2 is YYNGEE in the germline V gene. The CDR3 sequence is CASSVKSPALYNEQFF. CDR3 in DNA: TGTGCCAGCAGCGTCAAAAGCCCCGCCCTATACAATGAGCAGTTCTTC. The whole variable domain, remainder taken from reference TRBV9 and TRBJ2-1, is DSGVTQTPKHLITATGQRVTLRCSPRSGDLSVYWYQQSLDQGLQFLIQYYNGEERAKGNILERFSAQQFPDLHSELNLSSLELGDSALYFCASSVKSPALYNEQFFGPGTRLTVL.

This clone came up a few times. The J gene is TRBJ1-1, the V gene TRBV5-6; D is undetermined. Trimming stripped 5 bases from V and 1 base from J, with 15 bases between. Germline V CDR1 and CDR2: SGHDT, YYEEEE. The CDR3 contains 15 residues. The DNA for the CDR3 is TGTGCCAGCAGTCGGCGGGGTTCAGCGAACACTGAAGCTTTCTTT. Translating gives CASSRRGSANTEAFF.

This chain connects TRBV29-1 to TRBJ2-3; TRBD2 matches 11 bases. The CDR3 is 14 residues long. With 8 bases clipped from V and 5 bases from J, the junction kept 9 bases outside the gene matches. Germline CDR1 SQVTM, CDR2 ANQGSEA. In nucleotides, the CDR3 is TGCAGCCTCAAAGTAGCGGGAGGGGTAGATACGCAGTATTTT. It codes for CSLKVAGGVDTQYF.

CDR3 region: CASSFVGGTDTQYF. The CDR3, as DNA: TGTGCCAGTAGTTTCGTCGGTGGTACAGATACGCAGTATTTT. The J gene is TRBJ2-3, the V gene TRBV19, with D unresolved. Germline loops: CDR1 LNHDA, CDR2 SQIVND (reference sequence). The V and J ends lost 5 bases and 3 bases respectively, with 12 bases between them. CDR3 length: 14 residues.

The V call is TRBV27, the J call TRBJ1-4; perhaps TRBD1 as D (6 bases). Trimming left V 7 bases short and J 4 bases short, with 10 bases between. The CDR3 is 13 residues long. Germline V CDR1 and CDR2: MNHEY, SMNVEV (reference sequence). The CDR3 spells CASIGTRNEKLFF. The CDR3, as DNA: TGTGCCAGCATCGGGACACGTAATGAAAAACTGTTTTTT.

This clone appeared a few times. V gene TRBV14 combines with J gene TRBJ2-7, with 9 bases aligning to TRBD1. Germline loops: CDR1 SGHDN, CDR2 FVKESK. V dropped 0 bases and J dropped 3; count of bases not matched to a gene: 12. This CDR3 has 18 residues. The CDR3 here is CASSQDGLKGTGIYEQYF. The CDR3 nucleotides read TGTGCCAGCAGCCAAGATGGACTAAAGGGGACAGGGATCTACGAGCAGTACTTC.

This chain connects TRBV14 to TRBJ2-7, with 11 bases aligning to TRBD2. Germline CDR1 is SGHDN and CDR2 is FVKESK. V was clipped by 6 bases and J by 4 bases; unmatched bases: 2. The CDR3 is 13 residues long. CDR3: CASRGLADYEQYF. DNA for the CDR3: TGTGCCAGCAGGGGACTAGCGGATTACGAGCAGTACTTC.

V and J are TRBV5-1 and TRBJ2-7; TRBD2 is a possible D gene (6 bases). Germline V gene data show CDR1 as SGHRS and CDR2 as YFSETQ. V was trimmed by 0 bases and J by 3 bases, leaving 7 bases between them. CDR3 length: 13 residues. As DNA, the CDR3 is TGCGCCAGCAGCTTGGGGGGGGACTACGAGCAGTACTTC. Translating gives CASSLGGDYEQYF.